The TCR beta chain under discussion was sequenced for a study of shared clonotypes between healthy human individuals. On this clone: The same CDR3 can be traced to other DNA sequences in this sample.

TCRdb's table, derived via immunoSEQ multiplex PCR, lists solely in-frame clones and lacks some. The data show about 1 million clones, approximately 76% seen once. The sample comprised memory CD4+ T cells sorted from blood. Subset given: CD45RA-negative fraction. The clonotype originates from a man younger than 35 in good health.

CDR3 sequence (DNA): TGTGCCAGCAGTTACTCGGGGGTCGAGCAGTACTTC. Translated, it gives CASSYSGVEQYF. The J gene is TRBJ2-7, the V gene TRBV6-5; D may correspond to TRBD1 or TRBD2 (5 bases each). From germline, CDR1 is MNHEY and CDR2 SVGAGI. The V gene lost 0 bases and the J gene lost 6 bases, with 6 bases spanning the gap. This CDR3 has 12 amino acids.